Sequencing of this T cell receptor (beta chain) was carried out in a study of blood T cell repertoires in COVID-19. As for the study in general: The United States, Italy and Spain were the sources of the acute and convalescent COVID-19 samples. Nucleic acid was either cDNA or gDNA, and it came from T cells, B-cell-depleted T cells, or PBMCs.

Per the authors' pipeline: Estimates of nucleated cell counts were drawn from the amplification of reference gene primers. TCRdb's table, derived via immunoSEQ multiplex PCR, lists solely in-frame clones and lacks some. Clone size and V and J calls were adopted from that table, with D and trimming inferred from the DNA. The profile shows 150,000 to 200,000 clones, around 87% of them singletons. This CDR3 region has 12 residues. V was cut by 1 base and J by 7 bases, with 4 bases left in between. Germline CDR1 is MGHRA and CDR2 is YSYEKL. The TCR comes from a man aged 18 to 29 with acute or convalescent COVID-19. V usage is TRBV4-1 and J usage is TRBJ2-2; D gene unclear. The specimen was peripheral blood. The CDR3 bases are TGCGCCAGCAGCCAAGCGGGCGGGGAGCTGTTTTTT. This translates into CASSQAGGELFF.